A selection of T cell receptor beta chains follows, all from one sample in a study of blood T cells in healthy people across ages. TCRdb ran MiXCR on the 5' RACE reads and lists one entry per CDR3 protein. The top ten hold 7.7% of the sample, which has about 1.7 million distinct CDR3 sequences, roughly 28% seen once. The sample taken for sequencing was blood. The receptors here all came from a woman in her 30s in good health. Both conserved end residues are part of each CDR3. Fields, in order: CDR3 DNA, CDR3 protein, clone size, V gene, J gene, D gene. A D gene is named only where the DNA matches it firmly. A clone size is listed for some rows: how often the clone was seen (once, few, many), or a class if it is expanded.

CDR3nt: TGTGCCAGCAGCTTAAGCACGGGGCTTTACAATGAGCAGTTCTTC; CDR3aa: CASSLSTGLYNEQFF; abundance: .; v_gene: TRBV7-3; j_gene: TRBJ2-1; d_gene: .
CDR3nt: TGTGCCAGCAGTTACCGGCCAGATTACAATGAGCAGTTCTTC; CDR3aa: CASSYRPDYNEQFF; abundance: .; v_gene: TRBV6-6; j_gene: TRBJ2-1; d_gene: .
CDR3nt: TGTGCCAGCAGTCGATCCATGGCAACTAATGAAAAACTGTTTTTT; CDR3aa: CASSRSMATNEKLFF; abundance: .; v_gene: TRBV27; j_gene: TRBJ1-4; d_gene: .
CDR3nt: TGTGCCAGCAGTGCTCTAAGACAGATGAACACTGAAGCTTTCTTT; CDR3aa: CASSALRQMNTEAFF; abundance: .; v_gene: TRBV6-2/TRBV6-3; j_gene: TRBJ1-1; d_gene: .
CDR3nt: TGTGCCAGCAGTTTAGCGCACCAGAAGGGGAACATTCAGTACTTC; CDR3aa: CASSLAHQKGNIQYF; abundance: many; v_gene: TRBV12-3/TRBV12-4; j_gene: TRBJ2-4; d_gene: .
CDR3nt: TGCGCCAGCAGCCTCACTAGCGGAGATATGCAGTATTTT; CDR3aa: CASSLTSGDMQYF; abundance: few; v_gene: TRBV5-1; j_gene: TRBJ2-3; d_gene: TRBD2
CDR3nt: TGTGCCAGCAGTTACGGGGACACACCAGCCCACGAGCAGTACTTC; CDR3aa: CASSYGDTPAHEQYF; abundance: few; v_gene: TRBV6-2/TRBV6-3; j_gene: TRBJ2-7; d_gene: .
CDR3nt: TGTGCCAGCAGCCCAACGGCCGGCCCTGAAGAGACCCAGTACTTC; CDR3aa: CASSPTAGPEETQYF; abundance: .; v_gene: TRBV5-4; j_gene: TRBJ2-5; d_gene: .
CDR3nt: TGTGCCAGCTTGCCCGGGACGGCTTACAATGAGCAGTTCTTC; CDR3aa: CASLPGTAYNEQFF; abundance: few; v_gene: TRBV7-2; j_gene: TRBJ2-1; d_gene: .
CDR3nt: TGTGCCAGCAGATCATTAGGGGGGGAGCAGTTCTTC; CDR3aa: CASRSLGGEQFF; abundance: few; v_gene: TRBV6-5; j_gene: TRBJ2-1; d_gene: .
CDR3nt: TGTGCCAACAGTCCCCTGGGGGGCAATCAGCCCCAGCATTTT; CDR3aa: CANSPLGGNQPQHF; abundance: .; v_gene: TRBV12-3/TRBV12-4; j_gene: TRBJ1-5; d_gene: .
CDR3nt: TGTGCCAGCTCACCTCTTCTAGCGGGGGGCACGGATACGCAGTATTTT; CDR3aa: CASSPLLAGGTDTQYF; abundance: .; v_gene: TRBV18; j_gene: TRBJ2-3; d_gene: TRBD2
CDR3nt: TGTGCCAGCAGTTCCCGCGGGACCCAGTGCTTC; CDR3aa: CASSSRGTQCF; abundance: .; v_gene: TRBV28; j_gene: TRBJ2-5; d_gene: .
CDR3nt: TGCGCCAGCAGCTTGGTAGGGGTTGGAGTAGCCAAAAACATTCAGTACTTC; CDR3aa: CASSLVGVGVAKNIQYF; abundance: .; v_gene: TRBV5-1; j_gene: TRBJ2-4; d_gene: .
CDR3nt: TGTGCCAGCAGTAAACTAGCCAACAATGAGCAGTTCTTC; CDR3aa: CASSKLANNEQFF; abundance: .; v_gene: TRBV6-5; j_gene: TRBJ2-1; d_gene: .
CDR3nt: TGTGCCAGCAGCCAAGAGGCGGGATGGGATACGCAGTATTTT; CDR3aa: CASSQEAGWDTQYF; abundance: .; v_gene: TRBV14; j_gene: TRBJ2-3; d_gene: .
CDR3nt: TGCAGTGCTAGAGGGCCGGGGGCGATCCAAGAGACCCAGTACTTC; CDR3aa: CSARGPGAIQETQYF; abundance: .; v_gene: TRBV20-1; j_gene: TRBJ2-5; d_gene: .
CDR3nt: TGTGCCAGCAGTGCTCCCGCCCTGGGGCCCGACTACAATGAGCAGTTCTTC; CDR3aa: CASSAPALGPDYNEQFF; abundance: .; v_gene: TRBV25-1; j_gene: TRBJ2-1; d_gene: .
CDR3nt: TGCGCCAGCTGCCGGGACAGGGGGCGCGAGCAGTACTTC; CDR3aa: CASCRDRGREQYF; abundance: .; v_gene: TRBV10-2; j_gene: TRBJ2-7; d_gene: TRBD1
CDR3nt: TGCAGTGCCGGAGTAGCGGCTTCCTACGAGCAGTACTTC; CDR3aa: CSAGVAASYEQYF; abundance: .; v_gene: TRBV20-1; j_gene: TRBJ2-7; d_gene: .
CDR3nt: TGTGCCAGCAGCTCCGACAGGGAGGAAAAACTGTTTTTT; CDR3aa: CASSSDREEKLFF; abundance: .; v_gene: TRBV7-2; j_gene: TRBJ1-4; d_gene: TRBD1
CDR3nt: TGTGCCAGCAGTACCCCGGGACAGGGGCCAGCAGGCTACACCTTC; CDR3aa: CASSTPGQGPAGYTF; abundance: .; v_gene: TRBV12-3/TRBV12-4; j_gene: TRBJ1-2; d_gene: TRBD1
CDR3nt: TGCAGTGCTAGCCAGGATGACCATCGCTACACCTTC; CDR3aa: CSASQDDHRYTF; abundance: many; v_gene: TRBV20-1; j_gene: TRBJ1-2; d_gene: .
CDR3nt: TGCAGTGCAACCTCCTTAGCCGGACACACTGAAGCTTTCTTT; CDR3aa: CSATSLAGHTEAFF; abundance: .; v_gene: TRBV20-1; j_gene: TRBJ1-1; d_gene: .
CDR3nt: TGTGCCAGCAGCATGCCCAGGGGGCGCAATGAGCAGTTCTTC; CDR3aa: CASSMPRGRNEQFF; abundance: few; v_gene: TRBV14; j_gene: TRBJ2-1; d_gene: TRBD1
CDR3nt: TGTGCCAGCAGTAGACTAGCGGGAGGTCCCGAGCAGTACTTC; CDR3aa: CASSRLAGGPEQYF; abundance: many; v_gene: TRBV12-3/TRBV12-4; j_gene: TRBJ2-7; d_gene: TRBD2
CDR3nt: TGCAGCGCAGTAGCGGGGGCCCTCTACAATGAGCAGTTCTTC; CDR3aa: CSAVAGALYNEQFF; abundance: many; v_gene: TRBV29-1; j_gene: TRBJ2-1; d_gene: TRBD2
CDR3nt: TGTGCCAGCAGTCGAGGGGTCGGAGGCTACACCTTC; CDR3aa: CASSRGVGGYTF; abundance: .; v_gene: TRBV6-5; j_gene: TRBJ1-2; d_gene: .